Listed below are T cell receptor beta chains from one sample, sequenced in a study of T cells in Graves' hyperthyroidism and ophthalmopathy. MiXCR was run by TCRdb on the multiplex PCR reads, yielding one entry per CDR3 protein. Here the sample spans 250,000 or so distinct CDR3 sequences, roughly 15% being singletons. Sequencing was carried out using blood. The receptor source for this set is a woman aged 40 to 49 with Graves' hyperthyroidism that later progressed to Graves' ophthalmopathy. The CDR3 runs from the conserved cysteine through the conserved F or W. A D gene is named only where the DNA matches it firmly. For some rows the clone size is stated as once, few or many, or as a class when expanded; others skip it.

abundance	d_gene	v_gene	j_gene	CDR3nt	CDR3aa
few	.	TRBV6-5	TRBJ2-2	TGTGCCAGCAGTTATTCCCGGACCGGGGAGCTGTTTTTT	CASSYSRTGELFF
many	.	TRBV11-2	TRBJ2-7	TGTGCCAGCAGCTTAGGCGCGCAAACCTACGAGCAGTACTTC	CASSLGAQTYEQYF
many	TRBD2	TRBV11-2	TRBJ2-1	TGTGCCAGCAGCTCCCCCACCTTTCGGGAGGACTACAATGAGCAGTTCTTC	CASSSPTFREDYNEQFF
many	.	TRBV27	TRBJ1-5	TGTGCCAGCAGTTCTATCCCCTCAGTCAATCAGCCCCAGCATTTT	CASSSIPSVNQPQHF
many	.	TRBV7-8	TRBJ1-5	TGTGCCAGCAGCCATCTAGAACTCTCAGCGCCCCAGCATTTT	CASSHLELSAPQHF
.	TRBD1	TRBV6-5	TRBJ1-5	TGTGCCAGCAGTTACTCGGGGACAGGGGGACGGGCTCAGCCCCAGCATTTT	CASSYSGTGGRAQPQHF
.	TRBD1	TRBV2	TRBJ1-5	TGTGCCAGCAGTGTTTCGGACAGGGTGGATAGCAATCAGCCCCAGCATTTT	CASSVSDRVDSNQPQHF
once	.	TRBV3-1	TRBJ2-5	TGTGCCAGCAGCCAAGCTAGCTATGAGACCCAGTACTTC	CASSQASYETQYF
few	TRBD2	TRBV19	TRBJ2-6	TGTGCCAGTAGAAGTCGGGGGGGGGCTGGGGCCAACGTCCTGACTTTC	CASRSRGGAGANVLTF
few	.	TRBV7-2	TRBJ1-1	TGTGCCAGCAGTCACAGGGCGATCAACACTGAAGCTTTCTTT	CASSHRAINTEAFF
.	.	TRBV6-2/TRBV6-3	TRBJ1-2	TGTGCCAGCAGTCCCCGGGATCCGGGGTATGGCTACACCTTC	CASSPRDPGYGYTF
many	TRBD1	TRBV28	TRBJ2-6	TGTGCCAGCAGTTTGCAAAACCGACAGGGCCTTCGCTCTGGGGCCAACGTCCTGACTTTC	CASSLQNRQGLRSGANVLTF
many	.	TRBV28	TRBJ2-7	TGTGCCAGCCAAGAGTACCGGGCTAACTCCTACGAGCAGTACTTC	CASQEYRANSYEQYF
many	.	TRBV19	TRBJ2-5	TGTGCCAGTACCCCGGGGACGGAACCCCAAGAGACCCAGTACTTC	CASTPGTEPQETQYF
many	.	TRBV3-1	TRBJ2-6	TGTGCCAGCAGCCAAGAGCAGGGGAGCTCTGGGGCCAACGTCCTGACTTTC	CASSQEQGSSGANVLTF
.	.	TRBV6-5	TRBJ1-6	TGTGCCAGCAGTTACTCGCTGAATTCACCCCTCCACTTT	CASSYSLNSPLHF